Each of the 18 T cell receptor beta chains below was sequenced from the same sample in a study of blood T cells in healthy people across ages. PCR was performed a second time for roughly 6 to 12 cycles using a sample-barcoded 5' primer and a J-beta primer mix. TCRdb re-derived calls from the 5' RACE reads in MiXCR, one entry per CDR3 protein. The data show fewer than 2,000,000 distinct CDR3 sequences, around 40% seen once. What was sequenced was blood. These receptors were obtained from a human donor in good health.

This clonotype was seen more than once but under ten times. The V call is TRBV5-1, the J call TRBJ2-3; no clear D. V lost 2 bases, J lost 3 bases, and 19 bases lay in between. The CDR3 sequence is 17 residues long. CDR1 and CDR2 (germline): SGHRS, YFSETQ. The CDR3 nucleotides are TGCGCCAGCAGCTTAGACGCGGCCGACGACGGAACAGATACGCAGTATTTT. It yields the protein CASSLDAADDGTDTQYF.

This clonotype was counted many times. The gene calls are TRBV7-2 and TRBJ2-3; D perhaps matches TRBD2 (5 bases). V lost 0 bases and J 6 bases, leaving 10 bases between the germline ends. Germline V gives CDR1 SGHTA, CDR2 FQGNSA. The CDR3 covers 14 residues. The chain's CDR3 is CASSLALEGDTQYF. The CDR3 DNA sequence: TGTGCCAGCAGCTTAGCCCTCGAGGGTGATACGCAGTATTTT.

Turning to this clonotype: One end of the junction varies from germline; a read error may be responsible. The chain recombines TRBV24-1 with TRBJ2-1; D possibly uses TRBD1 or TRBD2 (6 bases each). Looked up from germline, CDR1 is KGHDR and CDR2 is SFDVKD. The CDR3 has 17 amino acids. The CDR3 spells CATGDLKGGTFLNEQFF. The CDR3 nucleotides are TGTGCCACCGGTGATTTGAAGGGCGGGACATTTTTGAATGAGCAGTTCTTC.

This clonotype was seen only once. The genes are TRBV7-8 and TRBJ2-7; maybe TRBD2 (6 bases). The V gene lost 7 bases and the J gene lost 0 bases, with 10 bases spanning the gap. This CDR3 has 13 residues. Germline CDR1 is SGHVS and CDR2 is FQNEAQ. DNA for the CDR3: TGTGCCAGCAAGTCGGGGGACTCCTACGAGCAGTACTTC. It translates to CASKSGDSYEQYF.

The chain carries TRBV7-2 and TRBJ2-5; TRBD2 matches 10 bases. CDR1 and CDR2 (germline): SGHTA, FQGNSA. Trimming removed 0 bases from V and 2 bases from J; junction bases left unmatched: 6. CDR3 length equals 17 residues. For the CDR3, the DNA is TGTGCCAGCAGCTTAGCGGTGGTAGCGGGGGGTCAAGAGACCCAGTACTTC. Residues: CASSLAVVAGGQETQYF.

The CDR3 region is CSARFPDGYQPQHF. The CDR3 DNA follows: TGCAGTGCTAGGTTCCCGGACGGGTATCAGCCCCAGCATTTT. The chain is built from TRBV20-1 and TRBJ1-5, with D hard to call. This CDR3 has 14 residues. Germline V gene sequence: CDR1 DFQATT, CDR2 SNEGSKA (reference sequence). Trimming pared 3 bases from V and 5 bases from J, leaving 14 bases between.

In DNA form, the CDR3 reads TGTGCCAGCAGCTTAGGTCACGGGGGGAACCGGGCTACCTATGGCTACACCTTC. It yields the protein CASSLGHGGNRATYGYTF. The genes are TRBV7-2 and TRBJ1-2; tentative D call: TRBD1 (5 bases). The length of the CDR3 is 18 residues. V shed 1 base and J shed 4 bases, with 22 bases lying between them. From germline, CDR1 is SGHTA and CDR2 FQGNSA.

For the CDR3, the DNA is TGTGCCAGCAGCCAGGGGACGCCCGGCACTGAAGCTTTCTTT. Protein product: CASSQGTPGTEAFF. The V call is TRBV7-6, the J call TRBJ1-1; D may be TRBD1 (6 bases). This CDR3 comprises 14 residues. The germline V gene has CDR1 SGHVS and CDR2 FNYEAQ. V was pared by 5 bases and J by 4 bases, with 14 bases between.

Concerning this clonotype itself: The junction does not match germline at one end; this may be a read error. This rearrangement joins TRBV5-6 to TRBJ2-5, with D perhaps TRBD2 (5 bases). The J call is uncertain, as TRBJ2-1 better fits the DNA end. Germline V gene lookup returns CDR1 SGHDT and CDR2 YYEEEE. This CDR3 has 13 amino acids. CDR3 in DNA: TGTACCAGCAGCTTGGTAGGGAGAGAGACCCAGTTCTTC. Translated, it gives CTSSLVGRETQFF.

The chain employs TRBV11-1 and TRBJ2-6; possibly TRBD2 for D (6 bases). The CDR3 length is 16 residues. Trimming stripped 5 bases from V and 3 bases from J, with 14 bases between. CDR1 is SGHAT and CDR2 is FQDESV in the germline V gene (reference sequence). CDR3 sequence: CASSHEEGYGANVLTF. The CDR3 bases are TGTGCCAGCAGCCACGAGGAGGGGTATGGGGCCAACGTCCTGACTTTC.

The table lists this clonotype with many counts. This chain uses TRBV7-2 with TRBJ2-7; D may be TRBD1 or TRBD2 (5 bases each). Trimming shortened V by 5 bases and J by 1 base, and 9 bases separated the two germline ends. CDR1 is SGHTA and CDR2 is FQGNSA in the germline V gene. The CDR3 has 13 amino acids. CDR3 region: CASSGGVSYEQYF. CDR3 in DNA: TGTGCCAGCAGCGGGGGAGTTTCCTACGAGCAGTACTTC. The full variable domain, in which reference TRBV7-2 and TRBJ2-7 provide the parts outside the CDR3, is GAGVSQSPSNKVTEKGKDVELRCDPISGHTALYWYRQSLGQGLEFLIYFQGNSAPDKSGLPSDRFSAERTGGSVSTLTIQRTQQEDSAVYLCASSGGVSYEQYFGPGTRLTVT.

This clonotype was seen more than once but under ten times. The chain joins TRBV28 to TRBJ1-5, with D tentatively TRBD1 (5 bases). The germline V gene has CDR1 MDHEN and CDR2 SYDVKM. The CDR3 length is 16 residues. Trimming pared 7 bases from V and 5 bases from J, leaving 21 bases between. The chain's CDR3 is CASTPLGAGEDQPQHF. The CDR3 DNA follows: TGTGCCAGCACCCCCTTGGGAGCGGGGGAGGATCAGCCCCAGCATTTT.

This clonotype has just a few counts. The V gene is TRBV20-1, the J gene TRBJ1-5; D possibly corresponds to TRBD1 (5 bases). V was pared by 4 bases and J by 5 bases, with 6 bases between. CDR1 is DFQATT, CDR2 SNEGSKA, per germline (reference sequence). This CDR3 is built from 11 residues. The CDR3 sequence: CSATQDQPQHF. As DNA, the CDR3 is TGCAGTGCTACACAGGATCAGCCCCAGCATTTT.

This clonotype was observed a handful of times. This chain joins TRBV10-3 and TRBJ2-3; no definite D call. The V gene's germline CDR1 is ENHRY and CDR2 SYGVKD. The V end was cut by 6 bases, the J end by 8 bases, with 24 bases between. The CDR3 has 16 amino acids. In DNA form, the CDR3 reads TGTGCCATCAGCGAGAATCGGCACAGAGATCGTGGTACGCAGTATTTT. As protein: CAISENRHRDRGTQYF.

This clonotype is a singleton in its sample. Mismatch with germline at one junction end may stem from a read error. The DNA of the CDR3 is TGTGCCAACAGCCAAGAATGGGGATATGGTCGGAATTCACGCTATGGCTACACCTTC. Amino acids: CANSQEWGYGRNSRYGYTF. The chain is built from TRBV4-2 and TRBJ1-2; D gene ambiguous. The germline gives CDR1 LGHNA, CDR2 YNFKEQ. The CDR3 contains 19 residues.

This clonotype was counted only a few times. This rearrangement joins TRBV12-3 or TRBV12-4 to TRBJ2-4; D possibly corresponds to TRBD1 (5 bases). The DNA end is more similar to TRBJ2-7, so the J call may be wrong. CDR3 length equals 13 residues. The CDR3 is CASSFGHFYEQYF. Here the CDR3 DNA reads TGTGCCAGCAGTTTCGGACATTTCTACGAGCAGTACTTC.

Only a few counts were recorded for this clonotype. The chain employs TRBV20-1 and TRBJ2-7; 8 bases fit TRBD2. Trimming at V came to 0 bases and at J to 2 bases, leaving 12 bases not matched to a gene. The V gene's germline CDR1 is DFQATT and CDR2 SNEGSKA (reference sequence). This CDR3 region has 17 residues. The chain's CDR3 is CSARDWGTRLEPYEQYF. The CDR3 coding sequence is TGCAGTGCTAGAGATTGGGGGACTAGACTAGAGCCCTACGAGCAGTACTTC.

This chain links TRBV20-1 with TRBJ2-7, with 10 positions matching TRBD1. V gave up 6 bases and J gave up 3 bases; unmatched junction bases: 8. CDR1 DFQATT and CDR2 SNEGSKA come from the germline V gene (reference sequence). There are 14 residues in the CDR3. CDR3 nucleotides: TGCAGTGCGATCGGGACAGGGGCTAGCTACGAGCAGTACTTC. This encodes CSAIGTGASYEQYF.